Listed here are 8 T cell receptor beta chains from one sample, sequenced in a study of blood T cell repertoires in COVID-19. Sequencing used immunoSEQ multiplex PCR; TCRdb keeps in-frame clones, though not all of them. The data hold roughly 59,000 clones, with approximately 78% observed a single time. What was sequenced was peripheral blood. These receptors came from a man aged 80 or over with acute or convalescent COVID-19.

The gene calls are TRBV6-5 and TRBJ2-7, with 7 bases aligning to TRBD1. The CDR3 spans 13 residues. Looked up from germline, CDR1 is MNHEY and CDR2 is SVGAGI. Unmatched junction bases numbered 10, after V lost 7 bases and J lost 7 bases. CDR3 in amino acids: CASTPGQPREQYF. The CDR3 nucleotides read TGTGCCAGCACCCCGGGACAGCCTAGGGAGCAGTACTTC.

The CDR3 region is CASSPLILSNTEAFF. The DNA of the CDR3 is TGTGCCAGCTCACCTCTTATCCTCTCGAACACTGAAGCTTTCTTT. This chain uses TRBV18 with TRBJ1-1; no clear D. From germline, CDR1 is KGHSH and CDR2 LQKENI. This CDR3 contains 15 residues. V was clipped by 3 bases and J by 1 base, with 12 bases between them.

The chain is built from TRBV28 and TRBJ2-4, with D uncertain. This CDR3 contains 14 residues. V was cut by 2 bases and J by 0 bases, with 5 bases left in between. Germline CDR1 is MDHEN and CDR2 is SYDVKM. This CDR3 reads CASSLPIAKNIQYF. Here the CDR3 DNA reads TGTGCCAGCAGTTTACCTATAGCCAAAAACATTCAGTACTTC.

The chain is built from TRBV6-2 or TRBV6-3 and TRBJ2-1; 9 nucleotides line up with TRBD2. The trim removed 3 bases at V and 7 bases at J, leaving 4 bases unmatched. Per germline, CDR1 MNHEY and CDR2 SVGEGT. The CDR3 extends over 14 amino acids. CDR3 DNA sequence: TGTGCCAGCAGTTATAGCGGGAGTAGTAATGAGCAGTTCTTC. It specifies CASSYSGSSNEQFF.

This chain connects TRBV20-1 to TRBJ1-2; a weak D match, TRBD1 (6 bases). This CDR3 region has 12 residues. Trimming cost V 3 bases and J 4 bases, with 9 bases left between them. From germline, CDR1 is DFQATT and CDR2 SNEGSKA (reference sequence). In nucleotides, the CDR3 is TGCAGTGCTAGTCACAGGGCCTATGGCTACACCTTC. Its translation: CSASHRAYGYTF.

The chain joins TRBV5-6 to TRBJ1-2; 8 bases fit TRBD1. CDR1 is SGHDT and CDR2 is YYEEEE in the germline V gene. After removal of 2 bases from V and 3 bases from J, the junction contained 3 bases not matched to a gene. CDR3 size: 14 residues. In DNA, the CDR3 is TGTGCCAGCAGCTTAGGACAGGGCGACTATGGCTACACCTTC. Translation gives CASSLGQGDYGYTF.

The CDR3 coding sequence is TGTGCCAGCAGCAGTCAGCGGCCTCAAGAGACCCAGTACTTC. Translated: CASSSQRPQETQYF. The chain joins TRBV6-2 or TRBV6-3 to TRBJ2-5; possibly TRBD2 for D (5 bases). The germline V and J ends were trimmed by 6 bases and 2 bases, with 13 bases remaining between them. Germline V CDR1 and CDR2: MNHEY, SVGEGT. The CDR3 totals 14 residues.

Remarks on this clone: The junction differs from germline at one of its ends, possibly a read error. V is TRBV11-2 and J is TRBJ2-5; a weak D match, TRBD1 (5 bases). The length of the CDR3 is 13 residues. The germline V gene has CDR1 SGHAT and CDR2 FQNNGV. The DNA for the CDR3 is TGTGCCAGCAGCCTAGACAGACAAGAGACCCAGTACTTC. Its translation is CASSLDRQETQYF.